This TCR beta chain emerged from a study of CXCR3-negative and CXCR3-positive naive CD8 T cells. Study-wide points: CXCR3-negative naive cells had less hydrophobic TRB CDR3s than did CXCR3-positive naive cells. Memory CD8+ T cell repertoires were far less diverse than both naive subsets.

The study made its TRB cDNA libraries by 5' RACE, adding UMI labels. Each CDR3 protein gets one entry in TCRdb, which reprocessed the 5' RACE reads and gives no DNA. The sample's table shows about 110,000 distinct CDR3 sequences. Note on this clonotype: Its antigen is undetermined.

Germline CDR1 is DFQATT and CDR2 is SNEGSKA (reference sequence). CDR3 length: 15 residues. Sequenced: naive CXCR3+ CD8+ T cells from blood. The subset here: CD45RO-CCR7+CD27+CD95- naive CD8+ T cells expressing CXCR3 (TNR3+). This sequence originates from a human donor in good health. Some clones in this sample may be carry-over from other donors' samples. The V and J genes are TRBV20-1 and TRBJ1-2; no DNA is available, so the TRBD1 call from TCRdb remains unchecked. CDR3 region: CSARRPQDSNHGYTF.